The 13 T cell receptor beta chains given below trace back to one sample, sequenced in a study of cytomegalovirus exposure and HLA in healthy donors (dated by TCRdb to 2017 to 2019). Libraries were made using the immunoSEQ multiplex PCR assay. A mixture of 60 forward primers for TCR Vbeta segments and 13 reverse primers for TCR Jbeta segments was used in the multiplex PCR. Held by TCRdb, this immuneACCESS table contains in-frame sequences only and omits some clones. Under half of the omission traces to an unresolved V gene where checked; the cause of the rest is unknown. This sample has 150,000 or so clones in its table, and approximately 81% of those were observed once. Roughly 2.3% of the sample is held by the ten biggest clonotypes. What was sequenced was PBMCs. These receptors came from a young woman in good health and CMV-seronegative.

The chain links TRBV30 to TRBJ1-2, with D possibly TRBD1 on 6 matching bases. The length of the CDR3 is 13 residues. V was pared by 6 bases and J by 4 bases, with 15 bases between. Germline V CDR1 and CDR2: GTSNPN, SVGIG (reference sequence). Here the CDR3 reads CACYAGEIYGYTF. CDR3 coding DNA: TGTGCCTGTTACGCAGGGGAGATCTATGGCTACACCTTC. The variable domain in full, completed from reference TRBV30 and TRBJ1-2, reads SQTIHQWPATLVQPVGSPLSLECTVEGTSNPNLYWYRQAAGRGLQLLFYSVGIGQISSEVPQNLSASRPQDRQFILSSKKLLLSDSGFYLCACYAGEIYGYTFGSGTRLTVV.

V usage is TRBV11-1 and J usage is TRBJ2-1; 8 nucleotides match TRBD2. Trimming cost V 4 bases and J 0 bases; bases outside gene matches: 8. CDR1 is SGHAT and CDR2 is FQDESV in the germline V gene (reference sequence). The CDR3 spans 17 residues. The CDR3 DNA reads TGTGCCAGCAGCTCCCTACTAGCGGACCGCTCCTACAATGAGCAGTTCTTC. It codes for CASSSLLADRSYNEQFF.

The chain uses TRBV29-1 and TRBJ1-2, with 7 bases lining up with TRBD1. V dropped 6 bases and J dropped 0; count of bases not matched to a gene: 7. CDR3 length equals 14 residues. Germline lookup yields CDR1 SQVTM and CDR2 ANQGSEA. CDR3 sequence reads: CSVDGDRANYGYTF. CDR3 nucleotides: TGCAGCGTGGATGGGGACAGAGCTAACTATGGCTACACCTTC.

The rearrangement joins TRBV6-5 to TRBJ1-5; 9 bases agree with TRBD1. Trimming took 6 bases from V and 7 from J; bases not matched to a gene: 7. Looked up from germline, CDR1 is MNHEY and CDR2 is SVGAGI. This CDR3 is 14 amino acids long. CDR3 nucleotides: TGTGCCAGCAGAAAGGACAGGGGCCACCAGCCCCAGCATTTT. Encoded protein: CASRKDRGHQPQHF.

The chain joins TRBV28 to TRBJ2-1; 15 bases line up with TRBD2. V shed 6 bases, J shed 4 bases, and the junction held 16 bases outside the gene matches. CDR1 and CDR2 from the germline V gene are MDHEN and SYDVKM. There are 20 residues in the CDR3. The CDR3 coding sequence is TGTGCCAGCAGCACGACGGGACTAGCGGGAGGCCTCCCCTTTTACAATGAGCAGTTCTTC. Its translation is CASSTTGLAGGLPFYNEQFF.

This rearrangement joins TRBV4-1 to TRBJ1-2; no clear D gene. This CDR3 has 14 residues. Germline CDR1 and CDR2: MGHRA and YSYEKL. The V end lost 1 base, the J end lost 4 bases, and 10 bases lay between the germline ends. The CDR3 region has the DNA TGCGCCAGCAGCCAAGGCCCGGTCGGCTATGGCTACACCTTC. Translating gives CASSQGPVGYGYTF.

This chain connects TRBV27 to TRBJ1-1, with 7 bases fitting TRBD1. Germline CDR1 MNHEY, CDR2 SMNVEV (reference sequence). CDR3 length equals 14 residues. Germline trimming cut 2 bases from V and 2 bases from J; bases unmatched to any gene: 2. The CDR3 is CASSLRQGNTEAFF. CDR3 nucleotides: TGTGCCAGCAGTTTAAGACAGGGAAACACTGAAGCTTTCTTT.

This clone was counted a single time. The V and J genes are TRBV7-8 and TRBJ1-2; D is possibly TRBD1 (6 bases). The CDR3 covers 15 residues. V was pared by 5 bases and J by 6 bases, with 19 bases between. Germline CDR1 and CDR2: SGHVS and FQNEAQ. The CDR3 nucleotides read TGTGCCAGCAGCAGGCGACAGGCCCCTGTCGATGGCTACACCTTC. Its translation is CASSRRQAPVDGYTF.

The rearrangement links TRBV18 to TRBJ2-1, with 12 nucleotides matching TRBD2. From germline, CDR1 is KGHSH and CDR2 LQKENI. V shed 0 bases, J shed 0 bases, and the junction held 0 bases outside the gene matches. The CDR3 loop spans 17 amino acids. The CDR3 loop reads CASSPPTSGSSYNEQFF. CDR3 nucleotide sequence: TGTGCCAGCTCACCACCGACTAGCGGGAGCTCCTACAATGAGCAGTTCTTC.

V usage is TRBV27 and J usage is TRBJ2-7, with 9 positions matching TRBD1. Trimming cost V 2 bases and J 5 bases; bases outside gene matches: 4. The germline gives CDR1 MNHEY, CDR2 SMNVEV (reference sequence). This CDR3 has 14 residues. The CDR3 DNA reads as TGTGCCAGCAGTTTAAACAGGGGGCGAGACGAGCAGTACTTC. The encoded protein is CASSLNRGRDEQYF.

CDR3 DNA: TGTGCCAGCAGCCTAACGGGGTGGTGGGAGCAGTACTTC. Encoded protein: CASSLTGWWEQYF. V is TRBV7-9 and J is TRBJ2-5; D is perhaps TRBD2 (5 bases). The CDR3 sequence is 13 residues long. V lost 5 bases to trimming and J lost 11 bases, with 18 bases between them. Germline V gene lookup returns CDR1 SEHNR and CDR2 FQNEAQ (reference sequence).

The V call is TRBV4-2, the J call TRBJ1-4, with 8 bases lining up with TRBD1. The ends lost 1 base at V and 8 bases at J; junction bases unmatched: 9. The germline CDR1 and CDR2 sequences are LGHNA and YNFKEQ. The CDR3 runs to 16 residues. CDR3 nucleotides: TGTGCCAGCAGCCAAGCAGTCACAGGGGGAGGAGAAAAACTGTTTTTT. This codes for CASSQAVTGGGEKLFF.

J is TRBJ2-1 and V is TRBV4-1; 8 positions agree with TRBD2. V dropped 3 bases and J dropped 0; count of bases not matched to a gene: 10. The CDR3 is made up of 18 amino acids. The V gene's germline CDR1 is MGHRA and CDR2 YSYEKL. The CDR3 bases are TGCGCCAGCAGCCAGGATAGCGGGGCGGCTAGCTCCTACAATGAGCAGTTCTTC. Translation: CASSQDSGAASSYNEQFF.